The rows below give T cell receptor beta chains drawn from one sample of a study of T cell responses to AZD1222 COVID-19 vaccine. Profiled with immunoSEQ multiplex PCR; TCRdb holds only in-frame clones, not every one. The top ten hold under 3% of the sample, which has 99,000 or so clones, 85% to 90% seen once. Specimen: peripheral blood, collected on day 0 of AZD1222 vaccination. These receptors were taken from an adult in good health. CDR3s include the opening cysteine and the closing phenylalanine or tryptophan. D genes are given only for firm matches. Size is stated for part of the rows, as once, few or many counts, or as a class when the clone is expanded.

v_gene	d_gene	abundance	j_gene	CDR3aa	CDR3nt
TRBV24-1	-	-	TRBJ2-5	CATSEEGRETQYF	TGTGCCACCAGTGAGGAGGGCCGGGAGACCCAGTACTTC
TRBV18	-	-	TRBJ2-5	CASSPPDFPGETQYF	TGTGCCAGCTCACCTCCGGACTTTCCGGGCGAGACCCAGTACTTC
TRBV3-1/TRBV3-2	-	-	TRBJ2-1	CASSQDPFVDEQFF	TGTGCCAGCAGCCAAGATCCTTTCGTCGATGAGCAGTTCTTC
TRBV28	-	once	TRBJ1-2	CASTSSGFAANYGYTF	TGTGCCAGTACATCTTCCGGTTTTGCTGCCAACTATGGCTACACCTTC
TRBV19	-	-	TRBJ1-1	CASSTQVYTEAFF	TGTGCCAGTAGCACACAGGTTTACACTGAAGCTTTCTTT
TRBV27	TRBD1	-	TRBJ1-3	CASSTTGTSGNTIYF	TGTGCCAGCAGTACGACAGGGACCTCTGGAAACACCATATATTTT
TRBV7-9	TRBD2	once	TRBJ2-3	CATGPSGSTDTQYF	TGTGCCACCGGACCTAGCGGTAGCACAGATACGCAGTATTTT
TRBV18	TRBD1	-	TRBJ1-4	CASSREGQGAEKLFF	TGTGCCAGCTCACGGGAAGGACAGGGGGCAGAAAAACTGTTTTTT
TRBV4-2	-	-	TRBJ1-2	CASSPQARGYGYTF	TGTGCCAGCAGCCCACAGGCTAGGGGCTATGGCTACACCTTC
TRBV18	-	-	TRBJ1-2	CASSPTTESYGYTF	TGTGCCAGCTCACCCACTACAGAGTCCTATGGCTACACCTTC
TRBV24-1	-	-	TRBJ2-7	CATSDGLGREQYF	TGTGCCACCAGTGATGGACTGGGACGCGAGCAGTACTTC
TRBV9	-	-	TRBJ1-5	CASSVGTLGNQPQHF	TGTGCCAGCAGCGTAGGAACCCTCGGCAATCAGCCCCAGCATTTT
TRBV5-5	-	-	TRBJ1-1	CASSWGGTEAFF	TGTGCCAGCAGCTGGGGGGGTACTGAAGCTTTCTTT
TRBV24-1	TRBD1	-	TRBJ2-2	CATSDAGTGFDGELFF	TGTGCCACCAGTGATGCCGGGACAGGGTTTGACGGGGAGCTGTTTTTT
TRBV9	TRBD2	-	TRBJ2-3	CASSVGLAGGRTDTQYF	TGTGCCAGCAGCGTAGGACTAGCGGGGGGCCGCACAGATACGCAGTATTTT
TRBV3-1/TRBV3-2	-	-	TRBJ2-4	CASSDKGTAKNIQYF	TGTGCCAGCAGCGACAAAGGGACGGCTAAAAACATTCAGTACTTC
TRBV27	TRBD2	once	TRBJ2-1	CASSLIAGGGSNEQFF	TGTGCCAGCAGTTTAATAGCGGGAGGGGGGAGCAATGAGCAGTTCTTC
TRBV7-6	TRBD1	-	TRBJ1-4	CASSLTGINEKLFF	TGTGCCAGCAGCCTGACAGGGATTAATGAAAAACTGTTTTTT
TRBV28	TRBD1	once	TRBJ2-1	CASSTRQGDNEQFF	TGTGCCAGCAGTACCCGACAGGGTGACAATGAGCAGTTCTTC
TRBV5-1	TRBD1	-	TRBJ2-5	CASTRTGSETQYF	TGCGCCAGCACAAGGACAGGGTCGGAGACCCAGTACTTC
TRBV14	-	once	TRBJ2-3	CASSQGIVADTQYF	TGTGCCAGCAGCCAAGGAATAGTTGCAGATACGCAGTATTTT
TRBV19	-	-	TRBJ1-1	CASSTVAHTEAFF	TGTGCCAGTAGTACCGTGGCGCACACTGAAGCTTTCTTT
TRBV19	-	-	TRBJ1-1	CASSINRVNTEAFF	TGTGCCAGTAGTATAAACAGGGTGAACACTGAAGCTTTCTTT
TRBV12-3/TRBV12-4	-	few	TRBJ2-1	CASSPTILNEQFF	TGTGCCAGCAGTCCCACTATTTTAAATGAGCAGTTCTTC
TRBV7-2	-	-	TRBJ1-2	CASSFAENYGYTF	TGTGCCAGCAGCTTTGCGGAAAACTATGGCTACACCTTC
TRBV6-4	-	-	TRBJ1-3	CASSDSAGNTIYF	TGTGCCAGCAGTGACTCGGCGGGAAACACCATATATTTT
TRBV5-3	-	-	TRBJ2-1	CARSLAGRSRSYNEQFF	TGTGCCAGAAGCTTGGCCGGGCGGAGCCGCTCCTACAATGAGCAGTTCTTC
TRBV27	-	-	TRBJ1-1	CASSPRTENTEAFF	TGTGCCAGCAGTCCACGGACAGAGAACACTGAAGCTTTCTTT
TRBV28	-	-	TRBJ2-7	CASRPLGRSYEQYF	TGTGCCAGCAGACCCCTGGGGCGGAGCTACGAGCAGTACTTC
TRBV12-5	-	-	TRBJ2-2	CASGLVGQVGGTGELFF	TGTGCTAGTGGTTTGGTAGGTCAGGTCGGGGGCACCGGGGAGCTGTTTTTT
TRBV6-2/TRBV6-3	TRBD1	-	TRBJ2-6	CASSTPPGTGRSGANVLTF	TGTGCCAGCAGTACCCCCCCCGGGACAGGTCGCTCTGGGGCCAACGTCCTGACTTTC
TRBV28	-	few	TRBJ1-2	CASSYTGSLDGYTF	TGTGCCAGCAGCTATACCGGGAGCCTAGATGGCTACACCTTC
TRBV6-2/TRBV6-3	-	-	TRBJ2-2	CASSYVGPGAGELFF	TGTGCCAGCAGTTACGTGGGGCCGGGGGCCGGGGAGCTGTTTTTT
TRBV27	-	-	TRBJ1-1	CASSLYGSNTEAFF	TGTGCCAGCAGTTTATACGGCTCTAACACTGAAGCTTTCTTT
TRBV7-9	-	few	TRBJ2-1	CASSVQENNEQFF	TGTGCCAGCAGCGTACAGGAGAACAATGAGCAGTTCTTC
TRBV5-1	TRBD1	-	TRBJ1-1	CASSGTGVHTEAFF	TGCGCCAGCAGCGGGACAGGGGTCCACACTGAAGCTTTCTTT
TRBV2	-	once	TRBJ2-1	CASRGDLDSYNEQFF	TGTGCCAGCAGAGGGGACCTCGACTCCTACAATGAGCAGTTCTTC
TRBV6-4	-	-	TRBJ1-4	CASSGYGGKTVF	TGTGCCAGCAGTGGCTATGGGGGAAAAACTGTTTTT
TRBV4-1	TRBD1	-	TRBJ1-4	CASSQDWTGGGGEEKLFF	TGCGCCAGCAGCCAAGACTGGACAGGGGGCGGCGGTGAAGAAAAACTGTTTTTT
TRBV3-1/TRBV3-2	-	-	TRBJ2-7	CASSQDWRRFSYEQYF	TGTGCCAGCAGCCAAGACTGGAGGAGGTTTTCCTACGAGCAGTACTTC
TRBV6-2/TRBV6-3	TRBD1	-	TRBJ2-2	CASSYQKGQGTNTGELFF	TGTGCCAGCAGTTACCAAAAAGGACAGGGGACCAACACCGGGGAGCTGTTTTTT
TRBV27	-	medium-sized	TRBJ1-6	CASSLRQPGPYGALHF	TGTGCCAGCAGTTTGAGACAGCCCGGCCCATACGGGGCCCTCCACTTT
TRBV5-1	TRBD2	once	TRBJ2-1	CASSLWGTSESEQFF	TGCGCCAGCAGCTTGTGGGGGACTAGCGAGAGTGAGCAGTTCTTC
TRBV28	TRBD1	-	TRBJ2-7	CASAQAGTGGTEQYF	TGTGCCAGCGCCCAAGCCGGGACAGGGGGCACCGAGCAGTACTTC
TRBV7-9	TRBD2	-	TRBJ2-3	CDTRAGSTDTQYF	TGTGATACACGAGCGGGGAGCACAGATACGCAGTATTTT
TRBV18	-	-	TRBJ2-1	CASSPSNQDEQFF	TGTGCCAGCTCACCATCTAATCAGGATGAGCAGTTCTTC
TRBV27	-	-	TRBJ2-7	CASSLSRSGWTYEQYF	TGTGCCAGCAGTTTATCTAGGAGCGGGTGGACCTACGAGCAGTACTTC
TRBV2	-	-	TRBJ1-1	CASPGEGTDTEAFF	TGTGCCAGCCCTGGGGAGGGGACGGACACTGAAGCTTTCTTT
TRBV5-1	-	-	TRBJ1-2	CASTMGGIGDGYTF	TGCGCCAGCACGATGGGAGGAATCGGTGATGGCTACACCTTC
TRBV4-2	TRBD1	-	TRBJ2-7	CASSQELGQGPYEQYF	TGTGCCAGCAGCCAAGAGCTTGGACAGGGGCCCTACGAGCAGTACTTC
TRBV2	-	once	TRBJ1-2	CASSISWAAGDYGYTF	TGTGCCAGCAGTATTTCCTGGGCAGCAGGGGACTATGGCTACACCTTC
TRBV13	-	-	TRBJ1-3	CASSLGRVGRGNTIYF	TGTGCCAGCAGCTTAGGCCGGGTAGGGCGTGGAAACACCATATATTTT
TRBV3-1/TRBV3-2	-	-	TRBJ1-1	CASSQGWEDTEAFF	TGTGCCAGCAGCCAAGGATGGGAGGACACTGAAGCTTTCTTT
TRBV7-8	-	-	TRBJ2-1	CASSSRLEPNEQFF	TGTGCCAGCAGCTCCCGACTGGAACCCAATGAGCAGTTCTTC
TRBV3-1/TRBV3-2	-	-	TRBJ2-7	CASSQASEQYF	TGTGCCAGCAGCCAAGCTTCCGAGCAGTACTTC
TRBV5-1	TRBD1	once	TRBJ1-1	CASSAGDRLNTEAFF	TGCGCCAGCAGCGCGGGGGACAGGTTGAACACTGAAGCTTTCTTT
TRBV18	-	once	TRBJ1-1	CASSFTKMFLTEAFF	TGTGCCAGCTCATTCACCAAGATGTTCTTGACTGAAGCTTTCTTT
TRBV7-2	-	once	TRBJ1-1	CASSRRAEAFF	TGTGCCAGCAGCAGAAGGGCTGAGGCTTTCTTT
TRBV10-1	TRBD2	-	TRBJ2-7	CASSESGAGGLSYEQYF	TGCGCCAGCAGTGAGTCAGGGGCGGGGGGGTTGTCCTACGAGCAGTACTTC